This T cell receptor beta chain is from a study of blood T cell repertoires in COVID-19. Sequencing used immunoSEQ multiplex PCR; TCRdb keeps in-frame clones, though not all of them. The sample has some 40,000 clones, roughly 71% seen once. The germline CDR1 and CDR2 sequences are MNHNS and SASEGT. The CDR3 totals 15 residues. The V and J ends lost 0 bases and 5 bases, in that order; junction bases with no gene match: 3. This sequence was found in a man older than 75 with acute or convalescent COVID-19. The specimen sequenced was peripheral blood. The chain carries TRBV6-1 and TRBJ2-7, with 11 bases lining up with TRBD2. The CDR3 here is CASSEALTSGNEQYF. In nucleotides, the CDR3 is TGTGCCAGCAGTGAAGCGCTGACTAGCGGGAACGAGCAGTACTTC.